These T cell receptor beta chains were read from a single sample in a study of blood T cell repertoires in COVID-19. The data were produced by immunoSEQ multiplex PCR, yet TCRdb's version contains in-frame clones alone and is incomplete. The sample has approximately 230,000 clones; roughly 80% are singletons. The sample consisted of peripheral blood. These receptor sequences come from a woman older than 75 with active or convalescent COVID-19. Each CDR3 is given with its conserved first and last residue. A D gene is named only where the DNA matches it firmly. Clone size appears in some rows only: once, few, many, or a class for an expanded clone.

V gene	clone size	D gene	J gene	CDR3 DNA	CDR3 protein
TRBV5-8	.	.	TRBJ2-1	TGTGCCAGCAGCTTCGCGACAGGCTACAATGAGCAGTTCTTC	CASSFATGYNEQFF
TRBV27	.	TRBD2	TRBJ2-1	TGTGCCAGCAGTTCGGGCCTAGCGGGAGTACATGAGCAGTTCTTC	CASSSGLAGVHEQFF
TRBV7-9	.	TRBD1	TRBJ2-2	TGTGCCAGCAGCAAAGGACAGGGGAACACCGGGGAGCTGTTTTTT	CASSKGQGNTGELFF
TRBV30	.	TRBD1	TRBJ1-2	TGTGCCTGGACAGGGGGCAGTGGCTATGGCTACACCTTC	CAWTGGSGYGYTF
TRBV5-8	.	.	TRBJ1-1	TGTGCCAGCGGACAATTCAGGGGAACGAACACTGAAGCTTTCTTT	CASGQFRGTNTEAFF
TRBV19	.	.	TRBJ1-5	TGTGCCAGTAGTAAGCTCCCCTTGGGAGGAAGACAGCCCCAGCATTTT	CASSKLPLGGRQPQHF
TRBV3-1/TRBV3-2	.	.	TRBJ2-1	TGTGCCAGCAGCCCACAGGCGAGCTCCTACAATGAGCAGTTCTTC	CASSPQASSYNEQFF
TRBV5-1	.	.	TRBJ1-3	TGCGCCAGCAGCTCGGGAGGAAACACCATATATTTT	CASSSGGNTIYF
TRBV10-3	.	TRBD1	TRBJ2-7	TGTGCCATCAGTGAGTCGGGACAGGGTAACGAGCAGTACTTC	CAISESGQGNEQYF
TRBV2	.	TRBD2	TRBJ2-5	TGTGCCAGCAGTGAACTAGCGGGAGGAGAGACCCAGTACTTC	CASSELAGGETQYF
TRBV19	.	TRBD1	TRBJ2-3	TGTGCCAGTAGTCCAAACAGGGGTAACACAGATACGCAGTATTTT	CASSPNRGNTDTQYF
TRBV27	once	.	TRBJ1-1	TGTGCCAGCACAGATCTGAACACTGAAGCTTTCTTT	CASTDLNTEAFF
TRBV19	once	.	TRBJ2-2	TGTGCCAGTAGTATACAGACAAGAACCGGGGAGCTGTTTTTT	CASSIQTRTGELFF
TRBV11-2	.	TRBD1	TRBJ1-2	TGTGCCAGCAGCTTAGATCCAGGGGGAAATGGCTACACCTTC	CASSLDPGGNGYTF
TRBV5-1	.	.	TRBJ1-2	TGCGCCAGCAGCCCCCCGGAGGGCGTGAGTGGCTACACCTTC	CASSPPEGVSGYTF
TRBV4-2	.	TRBD2	TRBJ2-3	TGTGCCAGCAGCCTTACGGCGGGGGGGTCCTCCGATACGCAGTATTTT	CASSLTAGGSSDTQYF
TRBV28	.	.	TRBJ2-7	TGTGCCAGCAGCCCCCCGGGAGCTACGTCCTACGAGCAGTACTTC	CASSPPGATSYEQYF
TRBV6-1	.	.	TRBJ2-2	TGTGCCAGCAGTTCCGCGCGGACCGGGGAGCTGTTTTTT	CASSSARTGELFF
TRBV28	.	.	TRBJ1-2	TGTGCCAGCAGTCAGGCGGGGAAGACCGGCTACACCTTC	CASSQAGKTGYTF
TRBV5-1	.	.	TRBJ2-5	TGCGCCAGCAGCTTGTATCCAGGGTCGGCGAAGACCCAGTACTTC	CASSLYPGSAKTQYF
TRBV29-1	.	.	TRBJ1-5	TGCAGCGTTGTGTCAGGGCCGAACGAAATCCAGCATTTT	CSVVSGPNEIQHF
TRBV2	.	.	TRBJ1-5	TGTGCCAGCAGTCCCGGGCTGGGGGGAACTCAGCCCCAGCATTTT	CASSPGLGGTQPQHF
TRBV7-2	.	TRBD1	TRBJ2-2	TGTGCCAGCAGCCCCCGGACAGGGAGGACCGGGGAGCTGTTTTTT	CASSPRTGRTGELFF
TRBV24-1	.	TRBD1	TRBJ2-7	TGTGCCACCACCACACCACAGGGGCGCGAGCAGTACTTC	CATTTPQGREQYF
TRBV9	.	TRBD1	TRBJ1-2	TGTGCCAGCAGCGTAGCTACGAAACCGGACAGGGGATCTGGCTACACCTTC	CASSVATKPDRGSGYTF
TRBV6-5	.	TRBD1	TRBJ1-2	TGTGCCAGCAGTTACCGAAGGGGACAGGGCAACTATGGCTACACCTTC	CASSYRRGQGNYGYTF
TRBV19	.	TRBD1	TRBJ1-4	TGTGCCAGTAGTTCGGGACAGCCTAATGAAAAACTGTTTTTT	CASSSGQPNEKLFF
TRBV3-1/TRBV3-2	.	TRBD1	TRBJ1-6	TGTGCCAGCAGCCAAGGACAGGGGGATACTCCCCTCCACTTT	CASSQGQGDTPLHF
TRBV3-1/TRBV3-2	.	.	TRBJ1-2	TGTGCCAGCAGCCAAGGAGGGGAAGGACTAAAGTATGGCTACACCTTC	CASSQGGEGLKYGYTF
TRBV5-1	.	.	TRBJ1-1	TGCGCCAGCAGCTTGGGGCCCTCAGGAATGAACACTGAAGCTTTCTTT	CASSLGPSGMNTEAFF
TRBV10-3	.	.	TRBJ1-2	TGTGCCTCGGCCCCGGGTGGAGGGGACTACTACACCTTC	CASAPGGGDYYTF
TRBV7-9	.	.	TRBJ2-2	TGTGCCAGCAGCTTGCCCTCAGGGGTCTACACCGGGGAGCTGTTTTTT	CASSLPSGVYTGELFF
TRBV2	.	.	TRBJ2-1	TGTGCCAGCAGGAGGGAATACAATGAGCAGTTCTTC	CASRREYNEQFF
TRBV27	few	.	TRBJ1-2	TGTGCCAGCAGTTTATCGAGAACTAACTATGGCTACACCTTC	CASSLSRTNYGYTF
TRBV29-1	few	TRBD1	TRBJ1-2	TGCAGCGTTGAAGTTACAGGGGCTGGCTACACCTTC	CSVEVTGAGYTF
TRBV18	.	TRBD1	TRBJ1-2	TGTGCCAGCTCACCGCCGGGACAGGGGGCTTCTGGCTACACCTTC	CASSPPGQGASGYTF
TRBV5-1	once	.	TRBJ2-6	TGCGCCAGCAGCTCGGACACTGGGGCCAACGTCCTGACTTTC	CASSSDTGANVLTF
TRBV4-2	.	.	TRBJ1-5	TGTGCCAGCAGCCAAGACAGGGGTCGGAATCAGCCCCAGCATTTT	CASSQDRGRNQPQHF
TRBV2	.	TRBD1	TRBJ1-5	TGTGCCAGCAAGGGACAGACCTCTCCCCAGCCCCAGCATTTT	CASKGQTSPQPQHF
TRBV5-1	few	.	TRBJ2-5	TGCGCCAGCAGCTTGGAAGTGGGGGCGTGGGAGACCCAGTACTTC	CASSLEVGAWETQYF
TRBV5-1	.	TRBD1	TRBJ2-7	TGCGCCAGCAGCGTGACAGGGATAGACGACGAGCAGTACTTC	CASSVTGIDDEQYF
TRBV29-1	.	TRBD1	TRBJ2-7	TGCAGCGTGTATCCGGGACAGGTGAACGAGCAGTACTTC	CSVYPGQVNEQYF
TRBV6-1	.	TRBD1	TRBJ2-7	TGTGCCAGCAGTGAGGACAGGTACTCCTACGAGCAGTACTTC	CASSEDRYSYEQYF
TRBV3-1/TRBV3-2	once	TRBD1	TRBJ1-2	TGTGCCAGCAGCCTACTACGGACAGGGGGCGGAAAAGATGGCTACACCTTC	CASSLLRTGGGKDGYTF
TRBV11-1	once	TRBD2	TRBJ2-7	TGTGCCAGCAAACTAGCGCCAAACTCCTACGAGCAGTACTTC	CASKLAPNSYEQYF
TRBV7-6	once	TRBD1	TRBJ1-1	TGTGCCAGCACCCCCAGCCCCGTACAGGGGTGGGACACTGAAGCTTTCTTT	CASTPSPVQGWDTEAFF
TRBV5-1	few	TRBD1	TRBJ1-5	TGCGCCAGCAGCTTGGCCCCGGGACAGGGAAGCAAGCAGCCCCAGCATTTT	CASSLAPGQGSKQPQHF
TRBV27	.	TRBD2	TRBJ2-7	TGTGCCAGCAGTTTATCCTCGACTAGCGGCTACGAGCAGTACTTC	CASSLSSTSGYEQYF
TRBV5-1	.	TRBD1	TRBJ1-2	TGCGCCAGCAGCGGTACCGGACAGGGGTATGGCTACACCTTC	CASSGTGQGYGYTF
TRBV2	.	.	TRBJ2-7	TGTGCCAGCAGTGTGGACAGCTCCTACGAGCAGTACTTC	CASSVDSSYEQYF
TRBV6-5	.	TRBD1	TRBJ2-7	TGTGCCAGCAGCATGACAGGGGTCAACGAGCAGTACTTC	CASSMTGVNEQYF
TRBV6-6	.	.	TRBJ1-1	TGTGCCAGCAGCCTCGCGCTTGAAGCTTTCTTT	CASSLALEAFF
TRBV7-8	.	TRBD1	TRBJ2-1	TGTGCCAGCAGCTTAGGGACAGGGGGCAATGAGCAGTTCTTC	CASSLGTGGNEQFF
TRBV20-1	.	.	TRBJ2-1	TGCAGTGCTAGTGCCTTCCCTCTCTTCTACAATGAGCAGTTCTTC	CSASAFPLFYNEQFF
TRBV11-2	once	TRBD1	TRBJ2-6	TGTGCCAGCAGCCCCGACAGGGTGGCTGGGGCCAACGTCCTGACTTTC	CASSPDRVAGANVLTF